This T cell receptor beta chain emerged from a study of cytomegalovirus exposure and HLA in healthy donors. Germline V gives CDR1 MNHEY, CDR2 SMNVEV (reference sequence). The CDR3 runs to 14 residues. The germline V and J ends were trimmed by 7 bases and 3 bases, with 16 bases remaining between them. PCR used 60 Vbeta primers and 13 Jbeta primers. Profiling relied on immunoSEQ multiplex PCR, and the TCRdb table lists in-frame clones only, not all of them. The table lists about 150,000 clones, about 80% of them singletons. V gene TRBV27 combines with J gene TRBJ2-7; tentatively, D is TRBD2 (6 bases). The material sequenced was PBMCs. The TCR was taken from a male donor in good health and CMV-seronegative. The CDR3 nucleotides are TGTGCCAGCACCCCGTGGGGGGAAATCTACGAGCAGTACTTC. This codes for CASTPWGEIYEQYF.